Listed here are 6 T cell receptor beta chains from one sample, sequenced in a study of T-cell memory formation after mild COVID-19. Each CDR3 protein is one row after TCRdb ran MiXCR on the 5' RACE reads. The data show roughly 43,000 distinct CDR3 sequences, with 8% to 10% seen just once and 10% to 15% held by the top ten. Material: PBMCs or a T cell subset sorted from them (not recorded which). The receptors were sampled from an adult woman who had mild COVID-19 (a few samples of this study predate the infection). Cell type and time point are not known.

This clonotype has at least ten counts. The CDR3 region has the DNA TGTGCCAGCATTGCGGGGACAGGAGGGAACGAGCAGTACTTC. Translation: CASIAGTGGNEQYF. The chain joins TRBV5-6 to TRBJ2-7, with TRBD1 matching 8 bases. Germline trimming cut 6 bases from V and 5 bases from J; bases unmatched to any gene: 10. CDR3 length equals 14 residues. Germline CDR1 reads SGHDT; CDR2 reads YYEEEE.

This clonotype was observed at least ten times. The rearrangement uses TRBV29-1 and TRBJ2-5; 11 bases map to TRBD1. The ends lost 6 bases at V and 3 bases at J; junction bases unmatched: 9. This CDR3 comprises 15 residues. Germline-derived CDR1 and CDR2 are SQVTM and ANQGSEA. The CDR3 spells CSVRDRGTHKETQYF. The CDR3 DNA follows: TGCAGCGTACGGGACAGGGGGACCCATAAAGAGACCCAGTACTTC.

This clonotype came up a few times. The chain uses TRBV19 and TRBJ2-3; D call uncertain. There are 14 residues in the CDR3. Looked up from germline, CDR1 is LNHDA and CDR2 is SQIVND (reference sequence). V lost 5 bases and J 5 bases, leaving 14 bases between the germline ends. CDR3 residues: CASSPGLIGDTQYF. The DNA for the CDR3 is TGTGCCAGTAGTCCCGGGTTGATCGGAGATACGCAGTATTTT.

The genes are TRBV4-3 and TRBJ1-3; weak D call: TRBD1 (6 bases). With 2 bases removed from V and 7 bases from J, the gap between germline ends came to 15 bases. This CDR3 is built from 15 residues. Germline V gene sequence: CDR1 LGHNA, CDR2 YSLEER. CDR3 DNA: TGCGCCAGCAGCCAATTTCAGGGGACGCTCAACACCATATATTTT. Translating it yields CASSQFQGTLNTIYF.

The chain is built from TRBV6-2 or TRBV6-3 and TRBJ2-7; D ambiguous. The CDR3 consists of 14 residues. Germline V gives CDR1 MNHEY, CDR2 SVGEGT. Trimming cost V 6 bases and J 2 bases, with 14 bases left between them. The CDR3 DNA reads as TGTGCCAGCAGACGTAAGGGTTTCCCCTACGAGCAGTACTTC. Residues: CASRRKGFPYEQYF.

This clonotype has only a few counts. The CDR3 protein is CASSQEGSHEQFF. The DNA of the CDR3 is TGTGCCAGCAGCCAAGAGGGCTCCCACGAGCAGTTCTTC. This chain joins TRBV4-2 and TRBJ2-1; D is ambiguous. The germline gives CDR1 LGHNA, CDR2 YNFKEQ. CDR3 length: 13 residues. The germline V and J ends were trimmed by 0 bases and 10 bases, with 10 bases remaining between them.